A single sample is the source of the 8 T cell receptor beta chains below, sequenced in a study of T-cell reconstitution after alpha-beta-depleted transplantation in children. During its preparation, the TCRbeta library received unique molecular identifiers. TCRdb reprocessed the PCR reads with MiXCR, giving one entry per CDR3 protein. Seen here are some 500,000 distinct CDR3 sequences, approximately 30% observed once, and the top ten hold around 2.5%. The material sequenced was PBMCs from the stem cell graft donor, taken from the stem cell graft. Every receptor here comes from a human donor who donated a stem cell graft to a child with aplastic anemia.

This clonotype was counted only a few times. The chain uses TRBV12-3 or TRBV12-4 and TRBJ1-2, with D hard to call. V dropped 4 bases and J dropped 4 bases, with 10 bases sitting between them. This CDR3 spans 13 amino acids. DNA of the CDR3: TGTGCCAGCAGTTCGAGCGGAGGCTATGGCTACACCTTC. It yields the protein CASSSSGGYGYTF.

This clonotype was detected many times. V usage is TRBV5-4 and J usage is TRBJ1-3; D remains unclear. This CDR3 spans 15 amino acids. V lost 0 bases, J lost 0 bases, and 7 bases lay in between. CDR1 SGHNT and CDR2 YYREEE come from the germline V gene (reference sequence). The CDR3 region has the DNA TGTGCCAGCAGCTTGGGTGGGATCTCTGGAAACACCATATATTTT. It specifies CASSLGGISGNTIYF.

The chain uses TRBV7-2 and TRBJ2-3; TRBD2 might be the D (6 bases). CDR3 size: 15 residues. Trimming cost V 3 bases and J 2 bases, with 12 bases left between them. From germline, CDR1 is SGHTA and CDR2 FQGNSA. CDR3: CASSLRDPITDTQYF. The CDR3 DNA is TGTGCCAGCAGCTTGCGGGACCCTATCACAGATACGCAGTATTTT.

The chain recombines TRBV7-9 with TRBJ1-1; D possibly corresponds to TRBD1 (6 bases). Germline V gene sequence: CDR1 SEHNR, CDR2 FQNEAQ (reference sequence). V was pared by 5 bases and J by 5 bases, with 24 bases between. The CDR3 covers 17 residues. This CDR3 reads CASSQGTGSTVGTEAFF. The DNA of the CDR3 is TGTGCCAGCAGCCAGGGGACGGGGTCCACGGTGGGGACTGAAGCTTTCTTT.

CDR3 protein: CASSPGQAGNQPQHF. The CDR3 DNA sequence: TGTGCCAGCTCACCGGGACAGGCGGGCAATCAGCCCCAGCATTTT. V is TRBV18 and J is TRBJ1-5; 8 bases match TRBD1. The CDR3 contains 15 residues. Germline V gives CDR1 KGHSH, CDR2 LQKENI. V lost 3 bases and J lost 2; bases outside the gene matches: 3.

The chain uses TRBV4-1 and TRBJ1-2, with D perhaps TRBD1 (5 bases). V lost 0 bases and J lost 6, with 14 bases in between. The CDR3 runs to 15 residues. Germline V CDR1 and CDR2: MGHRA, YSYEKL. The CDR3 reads CASSQDPGQGNGYTF. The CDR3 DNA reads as TGCGCCAGCAGCCAAGATCCTGGGCAGGGAAATGGCTACACCTTC.

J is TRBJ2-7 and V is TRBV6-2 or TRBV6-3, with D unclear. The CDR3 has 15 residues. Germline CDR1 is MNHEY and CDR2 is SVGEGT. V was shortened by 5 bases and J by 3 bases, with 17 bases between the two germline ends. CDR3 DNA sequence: TGTGCCAGCAGTCCTTGGCAGGTGACCCTCTACGAGCAGTACTTC. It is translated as CASSPWQVTLYEQYF.

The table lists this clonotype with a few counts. The CDR3 sequence: CSVEDPHRGDYGYTF. The CDR3 nucleotides are TGCAGCGTTGAAGATCCCCACAGGGGAGACTATGGCTACACCTTC. This chain links TRBV29-1 with TRBJ1-2; 7 positions match TRBD1. Looked up from germline, CDR1 is SQVTM and CDR2 is ANQGSEA. This CDR3 has 15 residues. The ends lost 0 bases at V and 3 bases at J; junction bases unmatched: 7. Full variable domain (remainder filled in from reference TRBV29-1 and TRBJ1-2): SAVISQKPSRDICQRGTSLTIQCQVDSQVTMMFWYRQQPGQSLTLIATANQGSEATYESGFVIDKFPISRPNLTFSTLTVSNMSPEDSSIYLCSVEDPHRGDYGYTFGSGTRLTVV.